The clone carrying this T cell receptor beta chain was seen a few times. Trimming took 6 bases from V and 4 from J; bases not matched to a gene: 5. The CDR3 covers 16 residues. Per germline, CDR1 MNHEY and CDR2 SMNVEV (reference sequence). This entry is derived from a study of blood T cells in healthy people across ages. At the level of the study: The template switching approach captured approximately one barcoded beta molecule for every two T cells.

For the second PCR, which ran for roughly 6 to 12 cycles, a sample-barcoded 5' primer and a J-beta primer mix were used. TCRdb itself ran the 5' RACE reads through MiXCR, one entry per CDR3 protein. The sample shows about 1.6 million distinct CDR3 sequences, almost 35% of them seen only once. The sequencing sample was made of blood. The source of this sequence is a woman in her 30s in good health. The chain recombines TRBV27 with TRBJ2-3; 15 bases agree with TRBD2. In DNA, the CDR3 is TGTGCCAGCAGGGGACTAGCGGGAGGACTAGCAGATACGCAGTATTTT. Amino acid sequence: CASRGLAGGLADTQYF.